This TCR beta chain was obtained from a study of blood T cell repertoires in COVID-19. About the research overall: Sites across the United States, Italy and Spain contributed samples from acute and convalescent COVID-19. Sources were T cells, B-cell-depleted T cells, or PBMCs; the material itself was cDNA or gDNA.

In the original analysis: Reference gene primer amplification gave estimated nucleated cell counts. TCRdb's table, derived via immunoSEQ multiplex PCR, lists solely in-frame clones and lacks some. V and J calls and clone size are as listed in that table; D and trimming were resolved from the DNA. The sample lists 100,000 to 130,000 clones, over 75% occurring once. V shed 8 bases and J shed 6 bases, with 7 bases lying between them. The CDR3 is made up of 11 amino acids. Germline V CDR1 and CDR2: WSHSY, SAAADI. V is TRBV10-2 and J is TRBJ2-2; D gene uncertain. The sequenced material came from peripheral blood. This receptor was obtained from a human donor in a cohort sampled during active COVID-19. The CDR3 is CASERSGELFF. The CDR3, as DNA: TGCGCCAGCGAGAGGTCCGGGGAGCTGTTTTTT.